This TCR beta chain was sequenced in a study of preoperative IRX-2 immunotherapy in early breast cancer. Here immunoSEQ multiplex PCR was the method, and the copy in TCRdb shows in-frame clones only, minus some. The sample records about 24,000 clones, approximately 90% being singletons. Described treatment: preoperative locoregional IRX-2 cytokine immunotherapy. Preoperative locoregional IRX-2 cytokine immunotherapy was tested in the phase Ib source study. This specimen consisted of tumor tissue, obtained after IRX-2 immunotherapy. The origin of this receptor is a human donor with breast cancer.

CDR3 sequence: CASSLTGGVSYGYTF. CDR3 in DNA: TGTGCCAGCAGTTTAACAGGGGGCGTAAGCTATGGCTACACCTTC. The V call is TRBV27, the J call TRBJ1-2, with 9 bases lining up with TRBD1. The germline CDR1 and CDR2 sequences are MNHEY and SMNVEV (reference sequence). The V gene end was trimmed by 2 bases and the J gene end by 4 bases; junction bases not matched to a gene: 5. This CDR3 region has 15 residues.